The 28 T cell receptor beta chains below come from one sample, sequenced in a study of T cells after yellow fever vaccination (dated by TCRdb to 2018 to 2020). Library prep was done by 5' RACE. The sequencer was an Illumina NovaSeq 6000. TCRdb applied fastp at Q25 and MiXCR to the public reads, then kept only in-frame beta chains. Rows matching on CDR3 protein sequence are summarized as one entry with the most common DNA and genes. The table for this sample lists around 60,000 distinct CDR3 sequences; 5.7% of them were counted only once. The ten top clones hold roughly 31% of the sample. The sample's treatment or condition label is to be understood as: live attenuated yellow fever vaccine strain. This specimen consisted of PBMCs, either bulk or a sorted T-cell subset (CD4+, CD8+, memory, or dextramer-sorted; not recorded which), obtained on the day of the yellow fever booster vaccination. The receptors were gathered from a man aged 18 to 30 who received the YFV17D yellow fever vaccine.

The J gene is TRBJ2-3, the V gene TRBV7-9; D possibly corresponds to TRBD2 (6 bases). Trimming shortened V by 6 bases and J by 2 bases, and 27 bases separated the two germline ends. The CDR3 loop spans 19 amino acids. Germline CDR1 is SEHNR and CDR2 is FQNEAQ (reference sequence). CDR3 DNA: TGTGCCAGCAGTCCCCCGGAATGGCAGCGGGCCGTTTACACAGATACGCAGTATTTT. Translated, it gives CASSPPEWQRAVYTDTQYF.

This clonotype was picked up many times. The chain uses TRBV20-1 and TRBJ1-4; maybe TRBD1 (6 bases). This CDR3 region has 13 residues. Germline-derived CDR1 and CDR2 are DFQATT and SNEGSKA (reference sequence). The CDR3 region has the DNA TGCAGGGTTGGGGGGACAACCACCGAAAAACTGTTTTTT. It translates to CRVGGTTTEKLFF.

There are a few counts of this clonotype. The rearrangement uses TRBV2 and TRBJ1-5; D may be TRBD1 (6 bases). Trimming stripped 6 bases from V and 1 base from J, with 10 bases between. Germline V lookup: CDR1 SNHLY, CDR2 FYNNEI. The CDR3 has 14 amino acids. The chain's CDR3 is CASRRGYSNQPQHF. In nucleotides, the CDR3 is TGTGCCAGCAGGAGGGGGTACAGCAATCAGCCCCAGCATTTT. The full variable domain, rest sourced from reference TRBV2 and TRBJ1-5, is EPEVTQTPSHQVTQMGQEVILRCVPISNHLYFYWYRQILGQKVEFLVSFYNNEISEKSEIFDDQFSVERPDGSNFTLKIRSTKLEDSAMYFCASRRGYSNQPQHFGDGTRLSIL.

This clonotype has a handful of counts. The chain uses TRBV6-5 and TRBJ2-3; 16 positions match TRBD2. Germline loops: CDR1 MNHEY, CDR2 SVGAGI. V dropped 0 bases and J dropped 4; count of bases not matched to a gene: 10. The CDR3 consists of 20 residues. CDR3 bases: TGTGCCAGCAGTTACTCGAGTGGGACTAGCGGGGGGGCGAGCGCAGATACGCAGTATTTT. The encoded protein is CASSYSSGTSGGASADTQYF.

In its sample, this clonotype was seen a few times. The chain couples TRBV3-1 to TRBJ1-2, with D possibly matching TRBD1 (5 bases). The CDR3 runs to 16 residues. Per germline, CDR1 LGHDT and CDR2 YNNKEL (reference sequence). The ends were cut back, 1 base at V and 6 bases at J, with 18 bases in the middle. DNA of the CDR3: TGTGCCAGCAGCCAAGGCGGTACAGGCTCGCCGAATGGCTACACCTTC. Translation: CASSQGGTGSPNGYTF.

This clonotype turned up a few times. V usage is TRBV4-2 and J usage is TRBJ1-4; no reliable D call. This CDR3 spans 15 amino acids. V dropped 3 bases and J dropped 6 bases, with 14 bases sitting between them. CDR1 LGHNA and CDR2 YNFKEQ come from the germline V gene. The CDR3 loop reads CASSHSRGEDEKLFF. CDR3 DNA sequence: TGTGCCAGCAGCCATTCCCGGGGAGAGGATGAAAAACTGTTTTTT.

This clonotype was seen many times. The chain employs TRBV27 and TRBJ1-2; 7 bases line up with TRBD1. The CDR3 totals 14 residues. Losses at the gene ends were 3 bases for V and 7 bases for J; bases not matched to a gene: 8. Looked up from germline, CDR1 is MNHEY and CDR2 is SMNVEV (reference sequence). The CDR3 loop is CASSLKGGAFGYTF. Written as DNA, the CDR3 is TGTGCCAGCAGTTTGAAAGGGGGCGCTTTTGGCTACACCTTC.

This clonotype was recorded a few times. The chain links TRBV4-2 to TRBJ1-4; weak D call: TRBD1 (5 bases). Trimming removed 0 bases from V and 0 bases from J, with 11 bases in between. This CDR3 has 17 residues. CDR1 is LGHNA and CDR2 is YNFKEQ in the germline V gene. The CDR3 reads CASSQDPGGATNEKLFF. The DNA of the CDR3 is TGTGCCAGCAGCCAAGATCCGGGGGGGGCAACTAATGAAAAACTGTTTTTT.

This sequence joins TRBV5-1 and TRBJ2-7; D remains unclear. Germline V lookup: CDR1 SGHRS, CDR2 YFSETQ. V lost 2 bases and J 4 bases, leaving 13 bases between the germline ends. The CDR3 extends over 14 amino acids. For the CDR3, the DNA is TGCGCCAGCAGCTTCTGGAGAGTGGGTTACGAGCAGTACTTC. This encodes CASSFWRVGYEQYF.

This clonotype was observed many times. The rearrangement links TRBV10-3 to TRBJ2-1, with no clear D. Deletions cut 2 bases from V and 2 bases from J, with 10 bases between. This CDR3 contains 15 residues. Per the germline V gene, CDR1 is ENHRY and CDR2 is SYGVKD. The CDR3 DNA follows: TGTGCCATCAGTGAGGCTAACCAACCCTACAATGAGCAGTTCTTC. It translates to CAISEANQPYNEQFF.

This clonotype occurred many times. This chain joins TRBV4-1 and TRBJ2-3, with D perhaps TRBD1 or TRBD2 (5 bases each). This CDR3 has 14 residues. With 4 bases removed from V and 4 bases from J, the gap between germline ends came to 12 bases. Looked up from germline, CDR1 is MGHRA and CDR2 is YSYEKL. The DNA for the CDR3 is TGCGCCAGCAGCCCAATGGGGGACGCAGATACGCAGTATTTT. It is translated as CASSPMGDADTQYF.

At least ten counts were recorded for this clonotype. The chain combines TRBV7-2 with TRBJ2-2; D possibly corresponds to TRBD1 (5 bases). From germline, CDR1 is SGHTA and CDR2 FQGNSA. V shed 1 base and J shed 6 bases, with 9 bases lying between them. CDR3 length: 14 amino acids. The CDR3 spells CASSLVGAAGELFF. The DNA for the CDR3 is TGTGCCAGCAGCTTAGTAGGGGCGGCCGGGGAGCTGTTTTTT.

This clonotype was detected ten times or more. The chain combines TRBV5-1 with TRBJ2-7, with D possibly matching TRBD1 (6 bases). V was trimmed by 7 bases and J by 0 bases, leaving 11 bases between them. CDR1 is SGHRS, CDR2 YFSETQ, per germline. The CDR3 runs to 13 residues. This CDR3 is CASHLDSSYEQYF. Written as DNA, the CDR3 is TGCGCCAGCCACTTGGACAGCTCCTACGAGCAGTACTTC. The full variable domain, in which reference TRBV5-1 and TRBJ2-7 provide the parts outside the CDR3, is KAGVTQTPRYLIKTRGQQVTLSCSPISGHRSVSWYQQTPGQGLQFLFEYFSETQRNKGNFPGRFSGRQFSNSRSEMNVSTLELGDSALYLCASHLDSSYEQYFGPGTRLTVT.

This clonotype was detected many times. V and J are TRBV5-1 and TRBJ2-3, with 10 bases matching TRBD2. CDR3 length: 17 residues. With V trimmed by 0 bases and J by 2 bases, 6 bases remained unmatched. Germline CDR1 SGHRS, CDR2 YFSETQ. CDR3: CASSLATSGEYTDTQYF. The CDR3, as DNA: TGCGCCAGCAGCTTGGCAACTAGCGGGGAATACACAGATACGCAGTATTTT.

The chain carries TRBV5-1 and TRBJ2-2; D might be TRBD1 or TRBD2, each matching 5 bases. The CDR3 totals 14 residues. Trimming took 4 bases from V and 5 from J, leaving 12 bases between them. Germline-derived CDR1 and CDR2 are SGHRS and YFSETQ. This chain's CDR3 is CASSERGMTGELFF. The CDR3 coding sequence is TGCGCCAGCAGCGAGAGGGGAATGACCGGGGAGCTGTTTTTT. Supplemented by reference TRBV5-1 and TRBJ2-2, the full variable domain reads KAGVTQTPRYLIKTRGQQVTLSCSPISGHRSVSWYQQTPGQGLQFLFEYFSETQRNKGNFPGRFSGRQFSNSRSEMNVSTLELGDSALYLCASSERGMTGELFFGEGSRLTVL.

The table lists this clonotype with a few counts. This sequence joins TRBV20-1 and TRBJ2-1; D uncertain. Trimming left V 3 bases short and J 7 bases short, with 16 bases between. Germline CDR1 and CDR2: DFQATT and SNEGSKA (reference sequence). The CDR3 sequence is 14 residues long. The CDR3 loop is CSARRPRVGNEQFF. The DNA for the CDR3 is TGCAGTGCTAGGAGGCCAAGAGTGGGGAATGAGCAGTTCTTC.

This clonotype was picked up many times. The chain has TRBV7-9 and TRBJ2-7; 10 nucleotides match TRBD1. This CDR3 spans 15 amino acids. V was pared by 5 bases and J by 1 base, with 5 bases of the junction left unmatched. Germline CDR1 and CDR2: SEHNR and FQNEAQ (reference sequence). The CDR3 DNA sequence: TGTGCCAGCAGCGGAGACAGGGGGCCATCCTACGAGCAGTACGTC. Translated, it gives CASSGDRGPSYEQYV.

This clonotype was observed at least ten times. The CDR3 nucleotides read TGTGCCAGCAGTTACTCGACAGGGGGCGGGAAGACCCAGTACTTC. Translated: CASSYSTGGGKTQYF. This chain joins TRBV6-5 and TRBJ2-5; 10 bases line up with TRBD1. Germline-derived CDR1 and CDR2 are MNHEY and SVGAGI. This CDR3 is 15 amino acids long. The V and J ends lost 0 bases and 6 bases, in that order; junction bases with no gene match: 4.

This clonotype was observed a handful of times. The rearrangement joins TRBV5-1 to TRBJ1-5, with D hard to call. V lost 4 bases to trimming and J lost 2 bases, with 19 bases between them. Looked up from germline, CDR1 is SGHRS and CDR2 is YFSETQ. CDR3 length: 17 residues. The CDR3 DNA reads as TGCGCCAGCAGCCCGGACGGGTCACCCCTGGGCAATCAGCCCCAGCATTTT. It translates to CASSPDGSPLGNQPQHF.

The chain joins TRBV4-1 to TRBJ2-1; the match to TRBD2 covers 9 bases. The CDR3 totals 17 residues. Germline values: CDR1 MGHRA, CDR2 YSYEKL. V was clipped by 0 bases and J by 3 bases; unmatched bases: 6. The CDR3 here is CASSQEKAGGLYNEQFF. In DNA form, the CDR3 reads TGCGCCAGCAGCCAAGAGAAAGCGGGGGGACTCTACAATGAGCAGTTCTTC.

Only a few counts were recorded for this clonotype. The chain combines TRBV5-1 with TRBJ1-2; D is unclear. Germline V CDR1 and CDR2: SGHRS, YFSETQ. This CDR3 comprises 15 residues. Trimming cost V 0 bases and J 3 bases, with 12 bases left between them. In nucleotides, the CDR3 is TGCGCCAGCAGCTTGGCCGTCAGCCAGGACTATGGCTACACCTTC. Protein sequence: CASSLAVSQDYGYTF.

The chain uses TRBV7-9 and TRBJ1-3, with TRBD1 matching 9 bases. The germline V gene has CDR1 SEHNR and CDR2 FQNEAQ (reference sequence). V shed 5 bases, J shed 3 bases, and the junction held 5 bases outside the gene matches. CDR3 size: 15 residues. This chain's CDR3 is CASSHTGGGGNTIYF. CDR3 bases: TGTGCCAGCAGCCACACAGGGGGCGGTGGAAACACCATATATTTT.

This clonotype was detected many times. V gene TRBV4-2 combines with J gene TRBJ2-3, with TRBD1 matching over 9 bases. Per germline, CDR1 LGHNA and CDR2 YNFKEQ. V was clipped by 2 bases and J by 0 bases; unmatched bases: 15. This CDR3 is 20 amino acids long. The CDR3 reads CASSQPLPGQGFESTDTQYF. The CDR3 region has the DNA TGTGCCAGCAGCCAACCCCTCCCGGGACAGGGCTTCGAGAGCACAGATACGCAGTATTTT.

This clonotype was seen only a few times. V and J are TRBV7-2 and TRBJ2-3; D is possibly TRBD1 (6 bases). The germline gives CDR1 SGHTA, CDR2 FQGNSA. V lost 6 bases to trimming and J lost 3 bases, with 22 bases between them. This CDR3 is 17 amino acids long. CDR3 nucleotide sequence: TGTGCCAGCAGTTCCTTCCCATACAGGGTGCAAACAGATACGCAGTATTTT. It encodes CASSSFPYRVQTDTQYF.

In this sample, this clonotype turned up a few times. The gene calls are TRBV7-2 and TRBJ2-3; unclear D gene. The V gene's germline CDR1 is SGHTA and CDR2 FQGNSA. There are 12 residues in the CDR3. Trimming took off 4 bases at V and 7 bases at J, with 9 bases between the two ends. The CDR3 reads CASSSTPYTQYF. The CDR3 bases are TGTGCCAGCAGCTCGACACCTTATACGCAGTATTTT.

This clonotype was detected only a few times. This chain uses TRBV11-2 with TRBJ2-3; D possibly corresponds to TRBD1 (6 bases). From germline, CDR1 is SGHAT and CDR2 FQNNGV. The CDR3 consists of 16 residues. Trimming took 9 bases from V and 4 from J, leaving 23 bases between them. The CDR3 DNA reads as TGTGCCAGTATGGGTAGGGGGTTCGTTCAGGCAGATACGCAGTATTTT. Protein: CASMGRGFVQADTQYF.

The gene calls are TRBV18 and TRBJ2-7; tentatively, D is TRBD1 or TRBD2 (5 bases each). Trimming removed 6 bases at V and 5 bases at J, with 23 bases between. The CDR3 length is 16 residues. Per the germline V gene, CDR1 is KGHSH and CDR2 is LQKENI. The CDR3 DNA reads TGTGCCAGCTCGCGAACGTCAGGGAGAGAGCTTAACGAGCAGTACGTC. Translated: CASSRTSGRELNEQYV.

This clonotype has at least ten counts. As DNA, the CDR3 is TGCGCCAGCAGCCAAGGTGGGACCTACAATGAGCAGTTCTTC. This sequence encodes CASSQGGTYNEQFF. The J gene is TRBJ2-1, the V gene TRBV4-1; D gene ambiguous. The CDR3 spans 14 residues. Germline CDR1 MGHRA, CDR2 YSYEKL. V lost 1 base, J lost 2 bases, and 6 bases lay in between.